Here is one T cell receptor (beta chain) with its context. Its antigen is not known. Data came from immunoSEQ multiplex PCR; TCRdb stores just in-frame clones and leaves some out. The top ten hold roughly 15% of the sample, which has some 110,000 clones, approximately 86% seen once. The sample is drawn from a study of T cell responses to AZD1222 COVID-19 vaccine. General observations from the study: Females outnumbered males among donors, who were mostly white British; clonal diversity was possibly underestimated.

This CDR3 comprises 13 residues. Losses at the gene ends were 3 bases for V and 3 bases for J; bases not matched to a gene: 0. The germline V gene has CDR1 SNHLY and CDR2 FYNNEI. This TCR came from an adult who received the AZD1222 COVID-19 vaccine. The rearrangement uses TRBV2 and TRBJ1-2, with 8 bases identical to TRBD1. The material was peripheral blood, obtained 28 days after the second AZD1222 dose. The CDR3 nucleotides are TGTGCCAGCAGTGAGGACAGGGACTATGGCTACACCTTC. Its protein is CASSEDRDYGYTF. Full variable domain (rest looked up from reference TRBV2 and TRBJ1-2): EPEVTQTPSHQVTQMGQEVILRCVPISNHLYFYWYRQILGQKVEFLVSFYNNEISEKSEIFDDQFSVERPDGSNFTLKIRSTKLEDSAMYFCASSEDRDYGYTFGSGTRLTVV.